The 17 T cell receptor beta chains below all came from one sample that was sequenced in a study of cytomegalovirus exposure and HLA in healthy donors. The PCR contained 60 Vbeta and 13 Jbeta primers. TCRdb keeps only in-frame clones here, not all; method: immunoSEQ multiplex PCR. The data show 100,000 or so clones, about 73% seen once. The sequencing sample was made of PBMCs. Source of these receptors: a woman aged 40 to 50 in good health and CMV-seropositive.

The chain recombines TRBV5-4 with TRBJ2-5, with 7 bases identical to TRBD2. V gave up 9 bases and J gave up 5 bases; unmatched junction bases: 16. Per the germline V gene, CDR1 is SGHNT and CDR2 is YYREEE (reference sequence). There are 15 residues in the CDR3. The DNA of the CDR3 is TGTGCCATCACCCCCGGGGGAGGGGCCAGGGAGACCCAGTACTTC. Translation gives CAITPGGGARETQYF.

This clone was observed once. The gene calls are TRBV5-8 and TRBJ2-5; perhaps TRBD1 as D (5 bases). Matching the DNA end better, TRBJ2-7 makes the J call doubtful. The CDR3 loop spans 13 amino acids. Germline V CDR1 and CDR2: SGHTS, YDEGEE. The CDR3 DNA follows: TGTGCCAGCCGTTTCCAGGGCTCCTACGAGCAGTACTTC. It encodes CASRFQGSYEQYF.

This clone has more than one count but fewer than ten. CDR3 sequence: CASSQEMGLINEQYF. The CDR3 coding sequence is TGTGCCAGCAGCCAAGAGATGGGACTAATTAACGAGCAGTACTTC. This chain links TRBV4-2 with TRBJ2-7; TRBD2 matches 7 bases. The CDR3 contains 15 residues. With V trimmed by 0 bases and J by 5 bases, 7 bases remained unmatched. The V gene's germline CDR1 is LGHNA and CDR2 YNFKEQ.

The rearrangement uses TRBV4-3 and TRBJ2-1; 8 bases are a match to TRBD2. Germline V gives CDR1 LGHNA, CDR2 YSLEER. The junction had 11 bases not matched to a gene; V was cut back by 3 bases and J by 7 bases. There are 16 residues in the CDR3. The CDR3 loop reads CASSQGKRELWNEQFF. In DNA form, the CDR3 reads TGCGCCAGCAGCCAGGGTAAGCGGGAGCTCTGGAATGAGCAGTTCTTC.

The rearrangement uses TRBV18 and TRBJ2-1; 8 bases align to TRBD1. After removal of 6 bases from V and 6 bases from J, the junction contained 7 bases not matched to a gene. The CDR3 is 14 amino acids. Germline values: CDR1 KGHSH, CDR2 LQKENI. The CDR3 DNA follows: TGTGCCAGCTCTCCGAGGACAGGGAGCAATGAGCAGTTCTTC. Protein sequence: CASSPRTGSNEQFF. Using reference TRBV18 and TRBJ2-1 for the parts outside the CDR3, the full variable domain is NAGVMQNPRHLVRRRGQEARLRCSPMKGHSHVYWYRQLPEEGLKFMVYLQKENIIDESGMPKERFSAEFPKEGPSILRIQQVVRGDSAAYFCASSPRTGSNEQFFGPGTRLTVL.

This clone was counted only a few times. The chain uses TRBV19 and TRBJ1-5; D gene uncertain. The length of the CDR3 is 11 residues. CDR1 and CDR2 (germline): LNHDA, SQIVND (reference sequence). V dropped 4 bases and J dropped 11 bases, with 9 bases sitting between them. CDR3 loop: CASSTPVAQHF. Written as DNA, the CDR3 is TGTGCCAGTAGTACCCCAGTGGCCCAGCATTTT. The full variable domain, its missing parts supplied by reference TRBV19 and TRBJ1-5, is DGGITQSPKYLFRKEGQNVTLSCEQNLNHDAMYWYRQDPGQGLRLIYYSQIVNDFQKGDIAEGYSVSREKKESFPLTVTSAQKNPTAFYLCASSTPVAQHFGDGTRLSIL.

The gene calls are TRBV19 and TRBJ1-1; D gene uncertain. Germline CDR1 is LNHDA and CDR2 is SQIVND (reference sequence). The CDR3 totals 14 residues. With 2 bases removed from V and 11 bases from J, the gap between germline ends came to 18 bases. CDR3 in amino acids: CASSILGLAEVAFF. DNA for the CDR3: TGTGCCAGTAGTATACTTGGTCTGGCGGAGGTGGCTTTCTTT.

V is TRBV11-2 and J is TRBJ1-2, with D perhaps TRBD1 (6 bases). This CDR3 is 12 amino acids long. The germline V gene encodes CDR1 SGHAT and CDR2 FQNNGV. Between the trimmed V and J ends, which lost 0 bases and 9 bases, there was a span of 8 bases. The chain's CDR3 is CASSLDRGSYTF. CDR3 coding DNA: TGTGCCAGCAGCTTAGATAGGGGGAGCTACACCTTC.

This chain links TRBV7-9 with TRBJ2-3, with 10 bases aligning to TRBD2. Germline CDR1 is SEHNR and CDR2 is FQNEAQ (reference sequence). The CDR3 loop spans 17 amino acids. V gave up 1 base and J gave up 3 bases; unmatched junction bases: 7. CDR3: CASSLGLAGEGTDTQYF. The CDR3 coding sequence is TGTGCCAGCAGCTTAGGCCTAGCGGGAGAAGGGACAGATACGCAGTATTTT.

This rearrangement joins TRBV29-1 to TRBJ2-5, with TRBD2 identical over 10 bases. Unmatched junction bases numbered 8, after V lost 5 bases and J lost 2 bases. This CDR3 region has 15 residues. In germline, CDR1 is SQVTM, CDR2 ANQGSEA. CDR3 residues: CSVSSSGSLQETQYF. CDR3 DNA sequence: TGCAGCGTTAGTTCTAGCGGGAGCCTACAAGAGACCCAGTACTTC.

Only a few counts were recorded for this clone. The rearrangement links TRBV19 to TRBJ1-5; D perhaps matches TRBD1 (6 bases). The CDR3 consists of 16 residues. V lost 2 bases, J lost 3 bases, and 14 bases lay in between. Germline lookup yields CDR1 LNHDA and CDR2 SQIVND (reference sequence). The CDR3 sequence: CASSIRHSGVNQPQHF. CDR3 sequence (DNA): TGTGCCAGTAGTATAAGGCATTCAGGGGTCAATCAGCCCCAGCATTTT.

The chain employs TRBV28 and TRBJ2-2; 7 nucleotides line up with TRBD1. The CDR3 has 17 residues. The J segment lost 4 bases and the V segment lost 4 bases, leaving 12 bases of the junction unmatched. The germline V gene has CDR1 MDHEN and CDR2 SYDVKM. For the CDR3, the DNA is TGTGCCAGCAGTTCCCCCCTAGACAGGGTTCTCACCGGGGAGCTGTTTTTT. This encodes CASSSPLDRVLTGELFF. The complete variable domain, with remaining parts taken from reference TRBV28 and TRBJ2-2, reads DVKVTQSSRYLVKRTGEKVFLECVQDMDHENMFWYRQDPGLGLRLIYFSYDVKMKEKGDIPEGYSVSREKKERFSLILESASTNQTSMYLCASSSPLDRVLTGELFFGEGSRLTVL.

This clone appeared a single time. J is TRBJ1-5 and V is TRBV19; TRBD1 matches 10 bases. V gave up 2 bases and J gave up 4 bases; unmatched junction bases: 2. Germline loops: CDR1 LNHDA, CDR2 SQIVND (reference sequence). There are 15 residues in the CDR3. CDR3 sequence: CASSIRDRGNQPQHF. The CDR3 DNA sequence: TGTGCCAGTAGTATAAGGGACAGGGGAAATCAGCCCCAGCATTTT.

This chain joins TRBV29-1 and TRBJ2-7; the match to TRBD2 covers 10 bases. The junction had 5 bases not matched to a gene; V was cut back by 0 bases and J by 3 bases. Germline values: CDR1 SQVTM, CDR2 ANQGSEA. The length of the CDR3 is 15 residues. The CDR3 DNA reads as TGCAGCGTTGAAGATCGAGCGGGAGGGGACTACGAGCAGTACTTC. Its translation: CSVEDRAGGDYEQYF.

V usage is TRBV7-8 and J usage is TRBJ1-2, with 11 bases matching TRBD1. The CDR3 is 15 residues long. Germline V lookup: CDR1 SGHVS, CDR2 FQNEAQ. V shed 5 bases and J 4 bases; nucleotides not matched to a gene: 6. The CDR3 bases are TGTGCCAGCAGCCACCGGGACAGGGGGTCCTATGGCTACACCTTC. Amino acid sequence: CASSHRDRGSYGYTF.

The V gene is TRBV11-3, the J gene TRBJ2-5; D is ambiguous. The CDR3 runs to 14 residues. Germline V CDR1 and CDR2: SGHNT, YENEEA. V shed 1 base and J shed 1 base, with 7 bases lying between them. CDR3 sequence reads: CASSLGSLQETQYF. Written as DNA, the CDR3 is TGTGCCAGCAGCTTAGGGAGCCTCCAAGAGACCCAGTACTTC.

A few counts support this clone. This chain joins TRBV6-5 and TRBJ1-2, with 11 bases that match TRBD1. The CDR3 has 12 residues. J lost 9 bases, V lost 11 bases, and 8 bases had no gene match. CDR1 and CDR2 from the germline V gene are MNHEY and SVGAGI. The CDR3 spells CASLGQGASYTF. CDR3 coding DNA: TGTGCCTCCCTCGGACAGGGGGCTAGCTACACCTTC.